Listed here is a single T cell receptor (beta chain). The antigen is not known. These data originate in a study of CD8+ T cells in alopecia areata. The overall study: Treated patients received oral tofacitinib, 5 to 10 mg twice daily.

Extraction and reverse transcription of RNA yielded cDNA as the sequencing template. The data were produced by immunoSEQ multiplex PCR, yet TCRdb's version contains in-frame clones alone and is incomplete. The sample has about 130,000 clones; approximately 48% are singletons. Lesional scalp punch biopsies and peripheral blood were collected from alopecia areata patients. CDR1 is SGDLS and CDR2 is YYNGEE in the germline V gene. This CDR3 comprises 14 residues. The ends were cut back, 4 bases at V and 4 bases at J, with 14 bases in the middle. Study-level results: Normal skin's resident alphabeta T cells are sequenced alongside lesional scalp T cells.

This sequence originates from a human donor with alopecia areata. This chain connects TRBV9 to TRBJ1-2; possible D gene TRBD1, 6 bases. The starting material was CD8+ T cells sorted from blood, obtained at week 0. The CDR3 bases are TGTGCCAGCAGCCTGGGGGGGCCTTTCTATGGCTACACCTTC. Amino acid sequence: CASSLGGPFYGYTF.